One sample yielded the 18 T cell receptor beta chains listed below, sequenced in a study of T cells expressing NK-cell markers. With the 5' RACE reads reprocessed, TCRdb shows one record per CDR3 protein and no DNA. The data show approximately 420,000 distinct CDR3 sequences, and the top ten clones hold 9.5% to 12%. Source material: blood T cells: a sorted CD56 or NKG2C T cell subset, CD4+ or CD8+ T cells, or bulk PBMC T cells (not recorded which). The receptors were gathered from a woman in her 50s in good health.

The rearrangement links TRBV5-1 to TRBJ2-7; checking the TCRdb D call of TRBD1 is not possible without DNA. The CDR3 is 13 amino acids. CDR1 is SGHRS and CDR2 is YFSETQ in the germline V gene. Here the CDR3 reads CASSTKTGNEQYF.

V is TRBV24-1 and J is TRBJ2-2; TCRdb's D gene call, TRBD1, goes unchecked for lack of DNA. Germline V gene sequence: CDR1 KGHDR, CDR2 SFDVKD. This CDR3 contains 14 residues. CDR3 protein: CATRTGTPTGELFF.

The gene calls are TRBV9 and TRBJ2-5; TCRdb's assignment of TRBD2 cannot be checked, as there is no DNA. Germline lookup yields CDR1 SGDLS and CDR2 YYNGEE. The CDR3 length is 16 residues. This CDR3 reads CASSVAPGTLGETQYF.

The V call is TRBV20-1, the J call TRBJ2-3; TCRdb returns TRBD1, unconfirmable since there is no DNA. The CDR3 loop spans 15 amino acids. CDR1 and CDR2 (germline): DFQATT, SNEGSKA (reference sequence). The CDR3: CSARRGNTGTDTQYF.

This chain links TRBV14 with TRBJ2-7. CDR1 SGHDN and CDR2 FVKESK come from the germline V gene. This CDR3 is built from 11 residues. The chain's CDR3 is CASSQYYEQYF. The full variable domain, in which reference TRBV14 and TRBJ2-7 provide the parts outside the CDR3, is EAGVTQFPSHSVIEKGQTVTLRCDPISGHDNLYWYRRVMGKEIKFLLHFVKESKQDESGMPNNRFLAERTGGTYSTLKVQPAELEDSGVYFCASSQYYEQYFGPGTRLTVT.

The chain is built from TRBV25-1 and TRBJ1-2; TCRdb proposes TRBD1, but this gene call is untestable without DNA. Per germline, CDR1 MGHDK and CDR2 SYGVNS. There are 12 residues in the CDR3. The CDR3 sequence is CASSEQGYGYTF.

The chain is built from TRBV12-3 or TRBV12-4 and TRBJ2-1; TCRdb's assignment of TRBD2 cannot be checked, as there is no DNA. The CDR3 runs 18 residues. This CDR3 reads CASSGTSGPFSSYNEQFF.

The chain joins TRBV29-1 to TRBJ2-7; the D call from TCRdb, TRBD2, cannot be confirmed without DNA. CDR3 length: 14 amino acids. CDR1 SQVTM and CDR2 ANQGSEA come from the germline V gene. The CDR3 protein is CSVSGAGTLAEQYF.

This chain joins TRBV28 and TRBJ2-7; TCRdb designates TRBD2, a call that cannot be tested without DNA. Per the germline V gene, CDR1 is MDHEN and CDR2 is SYDVKM. This CDR3 is 17 amino acids long. CDR3 residues: CASSYPPGLAVRYEQYF.

The V gene is TRBV9, the J gene TRBJ1-2; TCRdb reports TRBD1, a call that lacks DNA to check it against. Looked up from germline, CDR1 is SGDLS and CDR2 is YYNGEE. The CDR3 loop spans 15 amino acids. The chain's CDR3 is CASSGSRTGIYGYTF.

The V call is TRBV5-1, the J call TRBJ2-1; the TCRdb D gene call, TRBD1, has no DNA to confirm it. CDR3 length equals 15 residues. In germline, CDR1 is SGHRS, CDR2 YFSETQ. CDR3 loop: CASSLESGGMDEQFF.

The chain is built from TRBV2 and TRBJ2-1. The CDR3 consists of 11 residues. The germline gives CDR1 SNHLY, CDR2 FYNNEI. The CDR3 loop reads CASRPYNEQFF.

The V and J genes are TRBV12-3 or TRBV12-4 and TRBJ1-6; TCRdb proposes TRBD1, but this gene call is untestable without DNA. CDR3 length: 15 amino acids. This CDR3 is CASTPAGPHNSPLHF.

This chain uses TRBV20-1 with TRBJ1-4. The CDR3 covers 13 residues. Germline loops: CDR1 DFQATT, CDR2 SNEGSKA (reference sequence). CDR3 loop: CSAKRSTNEKLFF.

The V gene is TRBV13, the J gene TRBJ2-5. Germline V gene lookup returns CDR1 PRHDT and CDR2 FYEKMQ (reference sequence). The CDR3 has 14 residues. CDR3 in amino acids: CASSPQGDQETQYF.

The CDR3 sequence: CASSPGTALRETQYF. The chain is built from TRBV7-9 and TRBJ2-5; as DNA is missing, the TRBD2 call by TCRdb cannot be tested. The CDR3 length is 15 residues. The germline V gene has CDR1 SEHNR and CDR2 FQNEAQ (reference sequence).

The rearrangement joins TRBV27 to TRBJ2-7; TCRdb designates TRBD1, a call that cannot be tested without DNA. The CDR3 extends over 14 amino acids. Germline CDR1 reads MNHEY; CDR2 reads SMNVEV (reference sequence). The CDR3 loop reads CASSLDRGQNEQYF.

V usage is TRBV29-1 and J usage is TRBJ2-4; absent DNA, TCRdb's TRBD1 call cannot be checked. The CDR3 consists of 12 residues. Germline V lookup: CDR1 SQVTM, CDR2 ANQGSEA. This CDR3 reads CSVARQGDIQYF.